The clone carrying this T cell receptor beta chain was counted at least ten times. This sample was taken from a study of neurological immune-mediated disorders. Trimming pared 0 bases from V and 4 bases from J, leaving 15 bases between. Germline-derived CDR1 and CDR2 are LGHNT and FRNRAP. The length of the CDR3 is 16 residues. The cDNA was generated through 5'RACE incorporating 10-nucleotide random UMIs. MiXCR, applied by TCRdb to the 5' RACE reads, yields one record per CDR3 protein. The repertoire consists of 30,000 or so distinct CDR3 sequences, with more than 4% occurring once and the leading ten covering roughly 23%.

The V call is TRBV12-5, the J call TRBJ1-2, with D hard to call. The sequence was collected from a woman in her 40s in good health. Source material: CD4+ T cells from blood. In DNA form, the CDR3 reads TGTGCTAGTGGTTTGGTACCGAAAGACATGGCCTATGGCTACACCTTC. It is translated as CASGLVPKDMAYGYTF.